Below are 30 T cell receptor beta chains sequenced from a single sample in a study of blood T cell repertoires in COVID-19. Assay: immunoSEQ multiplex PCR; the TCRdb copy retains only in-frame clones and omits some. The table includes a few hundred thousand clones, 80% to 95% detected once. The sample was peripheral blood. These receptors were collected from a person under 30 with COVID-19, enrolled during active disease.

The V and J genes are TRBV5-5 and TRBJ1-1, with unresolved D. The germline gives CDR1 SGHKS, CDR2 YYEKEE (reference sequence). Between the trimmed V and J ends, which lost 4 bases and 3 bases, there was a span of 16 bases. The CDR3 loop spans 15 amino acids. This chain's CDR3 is CASSTTLGLYTEAFF. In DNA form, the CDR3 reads TGTGCCAGCAGCACTACACTAGGGTTGTACACTGAAGCTTTCTTT.

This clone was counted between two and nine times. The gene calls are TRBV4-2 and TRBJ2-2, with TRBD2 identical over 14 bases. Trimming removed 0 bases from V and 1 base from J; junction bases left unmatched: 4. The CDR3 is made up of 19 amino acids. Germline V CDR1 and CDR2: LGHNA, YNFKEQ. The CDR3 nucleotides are TGTGCCAGCAGCCAAGAGGGACTAGCGGGAGCGATGAACACCGGGGAGCTGTTTTTT. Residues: CASSQEGLAGAMNTGELFF.

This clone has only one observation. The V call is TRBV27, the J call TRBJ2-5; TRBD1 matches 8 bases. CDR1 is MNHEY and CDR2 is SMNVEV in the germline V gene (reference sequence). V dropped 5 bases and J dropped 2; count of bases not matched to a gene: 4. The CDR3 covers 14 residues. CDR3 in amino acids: CASSPGQGQETQYF. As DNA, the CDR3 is TGTGCCAGCAGTCCCGGACAGGGACAAGAGACCCAGTACTTC.

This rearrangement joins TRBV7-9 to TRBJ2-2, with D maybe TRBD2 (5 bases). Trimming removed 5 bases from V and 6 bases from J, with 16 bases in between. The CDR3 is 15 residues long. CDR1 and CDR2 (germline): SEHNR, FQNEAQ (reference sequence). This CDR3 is CASSPLQGSSGELFF. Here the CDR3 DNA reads TGTGCCAGCAGCCCCCTACAAGGGAGTTCCGGGGAGCTGTTTTTT.

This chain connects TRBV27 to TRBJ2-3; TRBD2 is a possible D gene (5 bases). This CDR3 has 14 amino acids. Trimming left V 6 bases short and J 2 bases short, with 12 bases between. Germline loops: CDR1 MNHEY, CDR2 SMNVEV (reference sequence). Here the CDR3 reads CASSSPGDTDTQYF. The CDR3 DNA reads TGTGCCAGCAGCAGTCCCGGGGACACAGATACGCAGTATTTT.

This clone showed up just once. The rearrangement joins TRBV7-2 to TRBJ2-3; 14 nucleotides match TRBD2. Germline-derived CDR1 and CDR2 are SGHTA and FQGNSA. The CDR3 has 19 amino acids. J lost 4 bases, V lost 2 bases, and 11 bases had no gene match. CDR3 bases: TGTGCCAGCAGCTTACTGGGACTAGCGGGAGTCCCAGCCCCAGATACGCAGTATTTT. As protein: CASSLLGLAGVPAPDTQYF.

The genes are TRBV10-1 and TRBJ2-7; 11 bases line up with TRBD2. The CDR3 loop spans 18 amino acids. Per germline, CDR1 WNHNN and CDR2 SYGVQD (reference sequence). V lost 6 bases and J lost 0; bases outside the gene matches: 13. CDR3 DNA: TGCGCCAGCAGGCGCAGTAGGGTCACTAGCGGGAGCTCCTACGAGCAGTACTTC. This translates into CASRRSRVTSGSSYEQYF.

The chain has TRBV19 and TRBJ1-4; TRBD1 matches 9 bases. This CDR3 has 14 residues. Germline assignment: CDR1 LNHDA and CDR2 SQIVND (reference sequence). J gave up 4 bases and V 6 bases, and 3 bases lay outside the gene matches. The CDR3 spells CASSRTGDNEKLFF. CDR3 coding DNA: TGTGCCAGTAGCAGGACAGGGGATAATGAAAAACTGTTTTTT.

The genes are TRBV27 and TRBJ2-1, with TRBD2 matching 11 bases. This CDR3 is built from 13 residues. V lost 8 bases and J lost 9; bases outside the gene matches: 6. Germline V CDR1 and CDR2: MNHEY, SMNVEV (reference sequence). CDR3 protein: CASFSLAGVEQFF. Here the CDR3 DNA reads TGTGCCAGCTTCTCACTAGCGGGAGTTGAGCAGTTCTTC.

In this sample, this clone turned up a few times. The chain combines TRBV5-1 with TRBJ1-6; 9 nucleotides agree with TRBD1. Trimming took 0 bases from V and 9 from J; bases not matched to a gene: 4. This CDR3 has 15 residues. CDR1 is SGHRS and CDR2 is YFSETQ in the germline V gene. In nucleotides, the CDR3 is TGCGCCAGCAGCTTGGATCGGACAGGGGCTTCACCCCTCCACTTT. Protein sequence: CASSLDRTGASPLHF.

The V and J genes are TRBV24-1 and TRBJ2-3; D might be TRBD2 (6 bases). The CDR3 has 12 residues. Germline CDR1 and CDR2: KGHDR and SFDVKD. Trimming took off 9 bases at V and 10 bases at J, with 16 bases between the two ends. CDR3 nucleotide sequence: TGTGCCACCCAGGGCGCGGGGCGTTCGCAGTATTTT. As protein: CATQGAGRSQYF.

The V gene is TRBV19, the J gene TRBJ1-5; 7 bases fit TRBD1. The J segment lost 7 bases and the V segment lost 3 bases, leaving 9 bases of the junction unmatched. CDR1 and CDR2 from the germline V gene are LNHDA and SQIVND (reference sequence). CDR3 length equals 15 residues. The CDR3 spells CASSIFDREEQPQHF. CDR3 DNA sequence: TGTGCCAGTAGTATCTTCGACAGGGAGGAACAGCCCCAGCATTTT.

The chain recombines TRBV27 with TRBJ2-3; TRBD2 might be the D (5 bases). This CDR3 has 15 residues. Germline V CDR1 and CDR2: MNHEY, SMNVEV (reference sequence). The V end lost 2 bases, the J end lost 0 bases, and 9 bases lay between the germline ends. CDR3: CASSLDGISTDTQYF. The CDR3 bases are TGTGCCAGCAGTTTAGACGGGATTAGCACAGATACGCAGTATTTT.

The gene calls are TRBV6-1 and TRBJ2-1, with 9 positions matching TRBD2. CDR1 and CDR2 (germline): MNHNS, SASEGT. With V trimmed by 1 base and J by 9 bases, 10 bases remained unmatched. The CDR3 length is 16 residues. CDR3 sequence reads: CASSEELSGRGFEQFF. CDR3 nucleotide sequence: TGTGCCAGCAGTGAAGAACTTAGCGGGAGAGGGTTTGAGCAGTTCTTC.

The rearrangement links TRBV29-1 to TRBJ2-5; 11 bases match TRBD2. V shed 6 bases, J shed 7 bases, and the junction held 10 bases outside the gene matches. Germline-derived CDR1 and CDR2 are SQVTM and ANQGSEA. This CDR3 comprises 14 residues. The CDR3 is CSVGILAGEGTQYF. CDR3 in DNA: TGCAGCGTCGGGATACTAGCGGGAGAGGGGACCCAGTACTTC.

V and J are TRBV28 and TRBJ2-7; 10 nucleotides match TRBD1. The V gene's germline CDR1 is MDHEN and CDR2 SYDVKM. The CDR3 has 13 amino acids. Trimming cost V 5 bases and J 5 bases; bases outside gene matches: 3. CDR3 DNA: TGTGCCAGCAGTCTCGGACAGGGGGACGAGCAGTACTTC. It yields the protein CASSLGQGDEQYF.

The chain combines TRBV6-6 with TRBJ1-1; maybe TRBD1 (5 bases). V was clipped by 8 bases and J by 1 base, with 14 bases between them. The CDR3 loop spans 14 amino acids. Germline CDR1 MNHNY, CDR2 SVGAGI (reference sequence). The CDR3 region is CASRPGRENTEAFF. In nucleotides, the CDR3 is TGTGCCAGCCGCCCCGGCAGGGAGAACACTGAAGCTTTCTTT.

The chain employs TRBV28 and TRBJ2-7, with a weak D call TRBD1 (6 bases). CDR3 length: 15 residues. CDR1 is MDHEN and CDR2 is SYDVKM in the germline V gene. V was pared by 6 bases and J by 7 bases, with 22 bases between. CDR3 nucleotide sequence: TGTGCCAGCAGCCCCACCAGGGGCCATGTGGGAGAGCAGTACTTC. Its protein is CASSPTRGHVGEQYF.

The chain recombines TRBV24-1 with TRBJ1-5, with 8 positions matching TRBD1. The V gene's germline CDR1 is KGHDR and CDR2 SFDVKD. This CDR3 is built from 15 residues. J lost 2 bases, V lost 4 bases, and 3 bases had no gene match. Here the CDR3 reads CATSETGVGNQPQHF. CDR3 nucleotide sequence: TGTGCCACCAGTGAGACAGGGGTGGGCAATCAGCCCCAGCATTTT.

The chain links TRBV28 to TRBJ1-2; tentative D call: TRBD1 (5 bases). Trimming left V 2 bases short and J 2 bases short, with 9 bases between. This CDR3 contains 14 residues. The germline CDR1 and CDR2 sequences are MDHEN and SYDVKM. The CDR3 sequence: CASSLAGKNYGYTF. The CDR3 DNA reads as TGTGCCAGCAGTTTAGCAGGGAAAAACTATGGCTACACCTTC.

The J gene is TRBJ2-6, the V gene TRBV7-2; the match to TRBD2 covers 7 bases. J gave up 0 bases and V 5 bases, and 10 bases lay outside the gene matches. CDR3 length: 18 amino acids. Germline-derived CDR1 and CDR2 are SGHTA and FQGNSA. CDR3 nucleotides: TGTGCCAGCAGCGACTCCCGGGGGGTCCTCTCTGGGGCCAACGTCCTGACTTTC. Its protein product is CASSDSRGVLSGANVLTF.

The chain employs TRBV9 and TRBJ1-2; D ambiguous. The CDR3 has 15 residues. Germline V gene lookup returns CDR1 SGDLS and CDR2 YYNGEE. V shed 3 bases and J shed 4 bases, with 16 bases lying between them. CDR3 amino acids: CASSELTGIIYGYTF. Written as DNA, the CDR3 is TGTGCCAGCAGCGAGCTCACCGGGATCATCTATGGCTACACCTTC.

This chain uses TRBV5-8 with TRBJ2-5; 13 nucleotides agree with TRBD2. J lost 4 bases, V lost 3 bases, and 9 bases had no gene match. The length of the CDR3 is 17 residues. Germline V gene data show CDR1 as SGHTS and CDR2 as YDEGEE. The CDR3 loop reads CASSSGLAGDGGETQYF. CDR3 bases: TGTGCCAGCAGCTCCGGACTAGCGGGAGACGGTGGAGAGACCCAGTACTTC. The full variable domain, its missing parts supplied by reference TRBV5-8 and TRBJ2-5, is EAGVTQSPTHLIKTRGQQATLRCSPISGHTSVYWYQQALGLGLQFLLWYDEGEERNRGNFPPRFSGRQFPNYSSELNVNALELEDSALYLCASSSGLAGDGGETQYFGPGTRLLVL.

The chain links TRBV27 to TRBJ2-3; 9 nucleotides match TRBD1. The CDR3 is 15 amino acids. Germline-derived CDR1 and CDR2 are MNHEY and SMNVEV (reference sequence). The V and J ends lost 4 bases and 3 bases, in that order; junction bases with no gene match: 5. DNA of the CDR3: TGTGCCAGCAGTTCAGGGACAGGGTTTACAGATACGCAGTATTTT. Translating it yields CASSSGTGFTDTQYF.

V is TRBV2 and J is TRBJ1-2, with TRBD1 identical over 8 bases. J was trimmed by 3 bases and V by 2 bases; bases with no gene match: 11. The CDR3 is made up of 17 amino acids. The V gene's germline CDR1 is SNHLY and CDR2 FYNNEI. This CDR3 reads CASSEYRAGGGDYGYTF. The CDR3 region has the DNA TGTGCCAGCAGTGAATACCGCGCAGGGGGCGGCGACTATGGCTACACCTTC.

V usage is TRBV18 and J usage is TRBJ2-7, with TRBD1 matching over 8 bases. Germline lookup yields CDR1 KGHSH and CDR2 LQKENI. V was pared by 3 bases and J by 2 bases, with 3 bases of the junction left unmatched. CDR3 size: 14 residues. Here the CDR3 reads CASSPTGGAYEQYF. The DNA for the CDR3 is TGTGCCAGCTCACCCACAGGGGGAGCCTACGAGCAGTACTTC. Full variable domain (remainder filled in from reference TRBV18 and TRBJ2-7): NAGVMQNPRHLVRRRGQEARLRCSPMKGHSHVYWYRQLPEEGLKFMVYLQKENIIDESGMPKERFSAEFPKEGPSILRIQQVVRGDSAAYFCASSPTGGAYEQYFGPGTRLTVT.

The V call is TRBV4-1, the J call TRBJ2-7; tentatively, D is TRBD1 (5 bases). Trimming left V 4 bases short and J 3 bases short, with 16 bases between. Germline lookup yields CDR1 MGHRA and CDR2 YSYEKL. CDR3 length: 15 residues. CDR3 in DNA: TGCGCCAGCAGCCTACAGGTAGGGGATTTCTACGAGCAGTACTTC. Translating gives CASSLQVGDFYEQYF.

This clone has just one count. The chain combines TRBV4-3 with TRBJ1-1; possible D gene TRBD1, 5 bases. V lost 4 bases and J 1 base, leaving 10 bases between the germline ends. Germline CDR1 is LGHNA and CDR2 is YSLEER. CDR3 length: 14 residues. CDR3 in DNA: TGCGCCAGCAGCCCCCGGGACTGGAACACTGAAGCTTTCTTT. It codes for CASSPRDWNTEAFF.

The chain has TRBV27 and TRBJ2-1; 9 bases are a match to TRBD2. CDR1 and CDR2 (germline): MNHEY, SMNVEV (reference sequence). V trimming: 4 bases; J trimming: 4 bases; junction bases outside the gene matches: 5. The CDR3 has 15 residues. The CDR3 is CASSSGTSLYNEQFF. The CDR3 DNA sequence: TGTGCCAGCAGTTCCGGGACTAGCCTATACAATGAGCAGTTCTTC.

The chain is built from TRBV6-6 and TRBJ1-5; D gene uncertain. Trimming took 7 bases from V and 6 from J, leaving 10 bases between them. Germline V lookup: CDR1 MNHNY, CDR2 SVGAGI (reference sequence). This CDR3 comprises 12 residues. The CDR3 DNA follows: TGTGCCAGCACTCTTTCTTTTCAGCCCCAGCATTTT. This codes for CASTLSFQPQHF.